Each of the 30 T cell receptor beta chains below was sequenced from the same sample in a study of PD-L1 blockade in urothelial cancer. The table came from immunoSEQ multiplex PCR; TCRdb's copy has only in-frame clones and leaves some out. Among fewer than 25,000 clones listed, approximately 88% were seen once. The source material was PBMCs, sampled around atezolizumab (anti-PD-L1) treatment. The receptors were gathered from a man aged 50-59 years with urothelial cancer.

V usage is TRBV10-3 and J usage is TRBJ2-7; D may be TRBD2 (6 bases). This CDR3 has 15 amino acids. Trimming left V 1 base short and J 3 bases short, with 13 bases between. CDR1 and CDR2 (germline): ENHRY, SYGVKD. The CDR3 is CAISEYPGENYEQYF. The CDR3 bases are TGTGCCATCAGTGAGTATCCGGGGGAGAACTACGAGCAGTACTTC.

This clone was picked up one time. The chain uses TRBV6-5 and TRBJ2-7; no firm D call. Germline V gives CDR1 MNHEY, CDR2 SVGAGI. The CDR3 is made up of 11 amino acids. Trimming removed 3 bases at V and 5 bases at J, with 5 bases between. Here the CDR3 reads CASSYLDEQYF. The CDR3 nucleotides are TGTGCCAGCAGTTATTTAGACGAGCAGTACTTC.

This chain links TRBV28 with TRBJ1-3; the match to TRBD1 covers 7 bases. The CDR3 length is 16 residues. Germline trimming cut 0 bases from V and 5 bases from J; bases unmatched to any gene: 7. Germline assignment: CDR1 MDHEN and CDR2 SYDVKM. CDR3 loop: CASSLWSGGQRNTIYF. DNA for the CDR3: TGTGCCAGCAGTTTATGGTCCGGGGGACAGCGAAACACCATATATTTT.

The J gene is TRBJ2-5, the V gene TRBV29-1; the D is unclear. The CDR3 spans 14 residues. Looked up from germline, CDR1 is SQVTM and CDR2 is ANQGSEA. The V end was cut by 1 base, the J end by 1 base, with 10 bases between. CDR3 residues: CSVEGRLAQETQYF. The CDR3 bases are TGCAGCGTTGAAGGCAGGCTTGCCCAAGAGACCCAGTACTTC. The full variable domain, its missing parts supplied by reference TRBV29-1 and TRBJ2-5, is SAVISQKPSRDICQRGTSLTIQCQVDSQVTMMFWYRQQPGQSLTLIATANQGSEATYESGFVIDKFPISRPNLTFSTLTVSNMSPEDSSIYLCSVEGRLAQETQYFGPGTRLLVL.

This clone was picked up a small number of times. The CDR3 is CATSRDRPSGGPGELFF. CDR3 DNA sequence: TGTGCCACCAGCAGAGATAGGCCTAGCGGGGGGCCCGGGGAGCTGTTTTTT. The J gene is TRBJ2-2, the V gene TRBV15; 11 bases line up with TRBD2. J lost 6 bases, V lost 0 bases, and 6 bases had no gene match. This CDR3 is 17 amino acids long. Germline V gives CDR1 LNHNV, CDR2 YYDKDF (reference sequence).

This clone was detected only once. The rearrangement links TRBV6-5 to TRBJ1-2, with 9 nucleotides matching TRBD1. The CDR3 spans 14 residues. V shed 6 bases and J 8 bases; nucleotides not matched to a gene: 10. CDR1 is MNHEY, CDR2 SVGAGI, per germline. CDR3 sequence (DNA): TGTGCCAGCAGGGGAACAGGGGGCTCGAACGGCTACACCTTC. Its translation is CASRGTGGSNGYTF.

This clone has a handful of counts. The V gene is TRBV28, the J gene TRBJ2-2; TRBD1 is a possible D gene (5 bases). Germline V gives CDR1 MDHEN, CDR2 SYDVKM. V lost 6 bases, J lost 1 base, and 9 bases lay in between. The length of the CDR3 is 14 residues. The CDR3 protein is CASRGQQNTGELFF. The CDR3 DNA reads TGTGCCAGCAGGGGGCAGCAGAACACCGGGGAGCTGTTTTTT.

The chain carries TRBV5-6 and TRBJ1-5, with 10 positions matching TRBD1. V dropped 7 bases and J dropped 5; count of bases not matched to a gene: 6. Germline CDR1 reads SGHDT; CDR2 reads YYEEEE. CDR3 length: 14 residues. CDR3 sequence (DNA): TGTGCCAGCGGGACAGGGGATCGTGATCAGCCCCAGCATTTT. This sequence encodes CASGTGDRDQPQHF.

The CDR3 DNA sequence: TGCGCCAGCAGCCCAGTGACAGGCCGCAATCAGCCCCAGCATTTT. As protein: CASSPVTGRNQPQHF. The V call is TRBV4-1, the J call TRBJ1-5; possible D gene TRBD1, 6 bases. This CDR3 spans 15 amino acids. Looked up from germline, CDR1 is MGHRA and CDR2 is YSYEKL. The ends were cut back, 4 bases at V and 2 bases at J, with 12 bases in the middle.

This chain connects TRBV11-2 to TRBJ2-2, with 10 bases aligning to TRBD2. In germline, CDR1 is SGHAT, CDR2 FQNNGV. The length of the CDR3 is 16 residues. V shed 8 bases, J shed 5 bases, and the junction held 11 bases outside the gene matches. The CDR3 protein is CASFRSGRGRTGELFF. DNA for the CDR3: TGTGCCAGCTTCAGGAGCGGGAGGGGTAGGACCGGGGAGCTGTTTTTT.

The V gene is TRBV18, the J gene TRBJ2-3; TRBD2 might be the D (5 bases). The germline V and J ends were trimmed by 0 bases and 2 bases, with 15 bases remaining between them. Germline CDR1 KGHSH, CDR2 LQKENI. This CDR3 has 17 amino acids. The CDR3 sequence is CASSPPNPGLNTDTQYF. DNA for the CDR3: TGTGCCAGCTCACCACCGAACCCAGGACTTAACACAGATACGCAGTATTTT.

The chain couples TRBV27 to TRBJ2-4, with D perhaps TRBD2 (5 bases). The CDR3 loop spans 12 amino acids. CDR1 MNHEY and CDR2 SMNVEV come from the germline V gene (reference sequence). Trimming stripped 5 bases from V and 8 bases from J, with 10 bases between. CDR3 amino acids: CASSARGHIQYF. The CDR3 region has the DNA TGTGCCAGCAGTGCCAGAGGGCACATTCAGTACTTC.

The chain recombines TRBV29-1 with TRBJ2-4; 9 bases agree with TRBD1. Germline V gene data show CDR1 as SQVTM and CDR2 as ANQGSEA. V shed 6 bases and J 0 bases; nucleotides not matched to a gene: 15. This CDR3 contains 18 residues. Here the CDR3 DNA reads TGCAGCGTACAAATAACCGGACAGGGGTTAATAGCCAAAAACATTCAGTACTTC. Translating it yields CSVQITGQGLIAKNIQYF.

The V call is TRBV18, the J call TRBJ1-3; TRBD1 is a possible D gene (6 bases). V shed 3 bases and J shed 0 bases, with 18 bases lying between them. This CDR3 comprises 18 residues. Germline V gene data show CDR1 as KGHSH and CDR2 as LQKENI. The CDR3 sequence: CASSPTLTGRRSGNTIYF. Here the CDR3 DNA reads TGTGCCAGCTCACCCACTTTGACAGGTCGGCGCTCTGGAAACACCATATATTTT. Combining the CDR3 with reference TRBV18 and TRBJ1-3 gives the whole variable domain NAGVMQNPRHLVRRRGQEARLRCSPMKGHSHVYWYRQLPEEGLKFMVYLQKENIIDESGMPKERFSAEFPKEGPSILRIQQVVRGDSAAYFCASSPTLTGRRSGNTIYFGEGSWLTVV.

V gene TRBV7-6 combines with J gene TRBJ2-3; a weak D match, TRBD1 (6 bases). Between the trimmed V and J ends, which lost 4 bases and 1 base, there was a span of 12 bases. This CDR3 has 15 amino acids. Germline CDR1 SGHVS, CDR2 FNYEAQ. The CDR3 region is CASSWDKVGTDTQYF. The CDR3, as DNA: TGTGCCAGCAGCTGGGACAAGGTCGGCACAGATACGCAGTATTTT.

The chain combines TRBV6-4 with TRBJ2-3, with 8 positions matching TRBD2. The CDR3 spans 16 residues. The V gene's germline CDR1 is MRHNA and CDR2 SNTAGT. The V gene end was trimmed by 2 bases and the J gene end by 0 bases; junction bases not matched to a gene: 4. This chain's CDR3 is CASSDGRGGSTDTQYF. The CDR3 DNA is TGTGCCAGCAGTGACGGACGGGGGGGTAGCACAGATACGCAGTATTTT.

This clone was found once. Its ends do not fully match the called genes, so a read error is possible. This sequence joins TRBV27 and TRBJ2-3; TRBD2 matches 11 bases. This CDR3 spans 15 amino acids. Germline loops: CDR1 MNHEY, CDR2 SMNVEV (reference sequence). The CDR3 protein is CAGSFPSGGSDTQYF. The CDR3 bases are TGTGCCGGCAGTTTTCCTAGCGGGGGGTCAGATACGCAGTATTTT.

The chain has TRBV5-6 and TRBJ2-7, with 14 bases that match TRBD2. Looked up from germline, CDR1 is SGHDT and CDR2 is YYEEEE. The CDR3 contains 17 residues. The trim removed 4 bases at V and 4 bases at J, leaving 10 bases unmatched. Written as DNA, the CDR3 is TGTGCCAGCAGCAAGGGACTAGCGGGAGCTTGGACGTACGAGCAGTACTTC. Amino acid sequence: CASSKGLAGAWTYEQYF.

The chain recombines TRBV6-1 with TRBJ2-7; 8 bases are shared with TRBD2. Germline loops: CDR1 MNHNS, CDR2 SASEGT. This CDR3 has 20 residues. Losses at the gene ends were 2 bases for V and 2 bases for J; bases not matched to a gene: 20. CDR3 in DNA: TGTGCCAGCAGTGAAAAAAGAAATTTGGGGACTAGGTTATTCGCCTACGAGCAGTACTTC. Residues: CASSEKRNLGTRLFAYEQYF.

The CDR3 protein is CATSRDTRWESTDTQYF. CDR3 coding DNA: TGTGCCACCAGCAGAGACACTCGGTGGGAGTCCACAGATACGCAGTATTTT. The chain employs TRBV15 and TRBJ2-3, with D tentatively TRBD2 (5 bases). Trimming took 0 bases from V and 2 from J, leaving 15 bases between them. CDR3 length: 17 amino acids. Germline values: CDR1 LNHNV, CDR2 YYDKDF (reference sequence).

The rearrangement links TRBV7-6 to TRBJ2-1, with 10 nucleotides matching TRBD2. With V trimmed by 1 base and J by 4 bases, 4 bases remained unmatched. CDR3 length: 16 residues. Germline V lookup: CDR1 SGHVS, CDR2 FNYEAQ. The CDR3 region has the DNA TGTGCCAGCAGCTTAGTCGTAGCGGGAGGATACAATGAGCAGTTCTTC. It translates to CASSLVVAGGYNEQFF.

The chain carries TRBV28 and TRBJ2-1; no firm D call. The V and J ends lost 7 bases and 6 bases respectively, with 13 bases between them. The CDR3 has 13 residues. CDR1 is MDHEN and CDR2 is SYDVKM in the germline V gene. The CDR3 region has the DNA TGTGCCAGCACAGATTCAACCACCAATGAGCAGTTCTTC. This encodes CASTDSTTNEQFF.

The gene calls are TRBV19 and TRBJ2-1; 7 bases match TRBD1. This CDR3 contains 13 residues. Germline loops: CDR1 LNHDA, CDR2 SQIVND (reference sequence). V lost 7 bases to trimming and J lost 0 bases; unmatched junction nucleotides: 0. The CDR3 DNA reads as TGTGCCAGTACAGGGGGCTCCTACAATGAGCAGTTCTTC. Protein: CASTGGSYNEQFF.

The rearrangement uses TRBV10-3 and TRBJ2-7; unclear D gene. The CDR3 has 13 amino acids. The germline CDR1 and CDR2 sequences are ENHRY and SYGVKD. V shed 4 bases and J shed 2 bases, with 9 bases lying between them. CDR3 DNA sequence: TGTGCCATCAGTGGGGCTGATACCTACGAGCAGTACTTC. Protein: CAISGADTYEQYF.

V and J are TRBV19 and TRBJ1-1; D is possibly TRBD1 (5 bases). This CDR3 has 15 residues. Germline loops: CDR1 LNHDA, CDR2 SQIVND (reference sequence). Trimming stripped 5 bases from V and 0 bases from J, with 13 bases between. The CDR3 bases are TGTGCCAGTAGTCTGCAGGGTCAGTTGAACACTGAAGCTTTCTTT. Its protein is CASSLQGQLNTEAFF. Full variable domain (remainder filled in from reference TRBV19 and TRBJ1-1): DGGITQSPKYLFRKEGQNVTLSCEQNLNHDAMYWYRQDPGQGLRLIYYSQIVNDFQKGDIAEGYSVSREKKESFPLTVTSAQKNPTAFYLCASSLQGQLNTEAFFGQGTRLTVV.

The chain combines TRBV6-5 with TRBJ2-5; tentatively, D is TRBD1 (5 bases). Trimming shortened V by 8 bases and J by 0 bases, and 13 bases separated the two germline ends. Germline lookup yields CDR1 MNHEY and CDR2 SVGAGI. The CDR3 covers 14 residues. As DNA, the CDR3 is TGTGCCAGCGGGATCTCAGGGTACCAAGAGACCCAGTACTTC. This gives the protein CASGISGYQETQYF.

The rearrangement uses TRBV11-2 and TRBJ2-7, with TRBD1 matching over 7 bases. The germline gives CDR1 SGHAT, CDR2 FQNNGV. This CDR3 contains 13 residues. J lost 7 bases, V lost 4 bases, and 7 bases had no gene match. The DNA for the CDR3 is TGTGCCAGCAGCTCCCCAACAGGGGATGAGCAGTACTTC. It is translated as CASSSPTGDEQYF.

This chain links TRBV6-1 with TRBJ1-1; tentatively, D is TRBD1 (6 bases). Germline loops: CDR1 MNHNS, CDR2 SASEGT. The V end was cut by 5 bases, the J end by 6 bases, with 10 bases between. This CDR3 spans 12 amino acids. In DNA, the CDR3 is TGTGCCAGCAGTCCGCAGGGGCCTGAAGCTTTCTTT. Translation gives CASSPQGPEAFF.

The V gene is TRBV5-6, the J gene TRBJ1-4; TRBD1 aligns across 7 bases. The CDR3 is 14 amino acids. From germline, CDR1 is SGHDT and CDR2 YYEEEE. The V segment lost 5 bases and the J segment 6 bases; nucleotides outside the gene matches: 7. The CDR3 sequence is CASRPTGADEKLFF. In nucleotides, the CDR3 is TGTGCCAGCAGGCCAACAGGGGCTGATGAAAAACTGTTTTTT.

This chain's CDR3 is CASSLADQRYLDYNEQFF. The CDR3 DNA sequence: TGTGCCAGCAGCTTAGCCGACCAGAGGTACTTGGACTACAATGAGCAGTTCTTC. The genes are TRBV7-9 and TRBJ2-1; D unresolved. Germline values: CDR1 SEHNR, CDR2 FQNEAQ (reference sequence). V dropped 0 bases and J dropped 3 bases, with 18 bases sitting between them. This CDR3 is 18 amino acids long. Supplemented by reference TRBV7-9 and TRBJ2-1, the full variable domain reads DTGVSQNPRHKITKRGQNVTFRCDPISEHNRLYWYRQTLGQGPEFLTYFQNEAQLEKSRLLSDRFSAERPKGSFSTLEIQRTEQGDSAMYLCASSLADQRYLDYNEQFFGPGTRLTVL.